Listed here are 23 T cell receptor beta chains from one sample, sequenced in a study of T-cell memory formation after mild COVID-19. TCRdb ran MiXCR on the 5' RACE reads and lists one entry per CDR3 protein. The sample holds approximately 260,000 distinct CDR3 sequences; about 16% are singletons and the top ten take approximately 3.5%. Sequencing was performed on PBMCs or a T cell subset sorted from them (not recorded which). The receptors derive from a man younger than 30 who had mild COVID-19 (a few samples of this study predate the infection). Cell type and time point are not known.

The chain couples TRBV7-2 to TRBJ1-1; no reliable D call. Germline V gene lookup returns CDR1 SGHTA and CDR2 FQGNSA. The CDR3 has 13 residues. V gave up 5 bases and J gave up 5 bases, with 12 bases separating them. CDR3 protein: CASSLNSGTEAFF. The CDR3 nucleotides are TGTGCCAGCAGCCTGAATTCCGGGACTGAAGCTTTCTTT.

The chain combines TRBV7-2 with TRBJ1-5; unclear D gene. The V end lost 4 bases, the J end lost 7 bases, and 14 bases lay between the germline ends. Looked up from germline, CDR1 is SGHTA and CDR2 is FQGNSA. This CDR3 has 14 residues. CDR3 residues: CASSSLGMRQPQHF. As DNA, the CDR3 is TGTGCCAGCAGCTCACTCGGCATGAGGCAGCCCCAGCATTTT.

There are a few counts of this clonotype. In DNA, the CDR3 is TGTGCCAGCAGCTCTCAGGGGCTGAGCACAGATACGCAGTATTTT. Protein: CASSSQGLSTDTQYF. V usage is TRBV7-9 and J usage is TRBJ2-3; tentative D call: TRBD1 (6 bases). Germline loops: CDR1 SEHNR, CDR2 FQNEAQ (reference sequence). This CDR3 has 15 amino acids. Deletions cut 4 bases from V and 0 bases from J, with 11 bases between.

This clonotype has a handful of counts. V gene TRBV12-3 or TRBV12-4 combines with J gene TRBJ1-4; 7 bases match TRBD1. The V segment lost 3 bases and the J segment 7 bases; nucleotides outside the gene matches: 2. This CDR3 region has 13 residues. CDR3 DNA: TGTGCCAGCAGTTTGACAGGGAGTGAAAAACTGTTTTTT. As protein: CASSLTGSEKLFF.

This clonotype has at least ten counts. The gene calls are TRBV12-3 or TRBV12-4 and TRBJ2-7; no clear D. V gave up 6 bases and J gave up 0 bases, with 12 bases separating them. CDR3 length: 14 amino acids. CDR3 nucleotide sequence: TGTGCCAGCAGCCCAGGAGAGAGCTCCTACGAGCAGTACTTC. Its translation: CASSPGESSYEQYF.

This clonotype was found a few times. The V gene is TRBV6-5, the J gene TRBJ1-1; 9 bases line up with TRBD1. The CDR3 runs to 15 residues. The J segment lost 3 bases and the V segment lost 6 bases, leaving 8 bases of the junction unmatched. Germline V gene data show CDR1 as MNHEY and CDR2 as SVGAGI. The CDR3 spells CASRETGGFDTEAFF. CDR3 in DNA: TGTGCCAGCAGGGAGACAGGGGGGTTTGACACTGAAGCTTTCTTT.

J is TRBJ2-7 and V is TRBV6-2 or TRBV6-3, with D maybe TRBD2 (5 bases). With 0 bases removed from V and 3 bases from J, the gap between germline ends came to 9 bases. CDR1 is MNHEY and CDR2 is SVGEGT in the germline V gene. CDR3 length: 14 amino acids. The CDR3 is CASSYSGVHYEQYV. CDR3 nucleotides: TGTGCCAGCAGTTACTCCGGGGTTCACTACGAGCAGTACGTC.

The genes are TRBV20-1 and TRBJ1-2; 7 bases align to TRBD1. The CDR3 is 12 residues long. Unmatched junction bases numbered 1, after V lost 2 bases and J lost 4 bases. The V gene's germline CDR1 is DFQATT and CDR2 SNEGSKA (reference sequence). The CDR3 region is CSARQGGYGYTF. The DNA for the CDR3 is TGCAGTGCTAGACAGGGGGGCTATGGCTACACCTTC.

The J gene is TRBJ1-4, the V gene TRBV20-1, with D unresolved. The CDR3 is made up of 16 amino acids. Germline lookup yields CDR1 DFQATT and CDR2 SNEGSKA (reference sequence). V was cut by 4 bases and J by 0 bases, with 15 bases left in between. The CDR3 loop reads CSAKAGRRTTNEKLFF. The DNA of the CDR3 is TGCAGTGCTAAGGCGGGGAGGAGAACAACTAATGAAAAACTGTTTTTT.

This clonotype has at least ten counts. V usage is TRBV9 and J usage is TRBJ2-2; a weak D match, TRBD1 (6 bases). Germline V CDR1 and CDR2: SGDLS, YYNGEE. Trimming removed 1 base from V and 4 bases from J, with 11 bases in between. This CDR3 comprises 15 residues. CDR3 sequence (DNA): TGTGCCAGCAGCGTAACTCCCAGGGGCACCGGGGAGCTGTTTTTT. The encoded protein is CASSVTPRGTGELFF.

In its sample, this clonotype was seen a few times. V is TRBV9 and J is TRBJ1-6, with unresolved D. The germline V gene has CDR1 SGDLS and CDR2 YYNGEE. V shed 3 bases and J shed 5 bases, with 9 bases lying between them. The CDR3 contains 14 residues. In nucleotides, the CDR3 is TGTGCCAGCAGCGGATCAAAAGATAATTCACCCCTCCACTTT. Protein product: CASSGSKDNSPLHF. Using reference TRBV9 and TRBJ1-6 for the parts outside the CDR3, the full variable domain is DSGVTQTPKHLITATGQRVTLRCSPRSGDLSVYWYQQSLDQGLQFLIQYYNGEERAKGNILERFSAQQFPDLHSELNLSSLELGDSALYFCASSGSKDNSPLHFGNGTRLTVT.

There are a few counts of this clonotype. V gene TRBV28 combines with J gene TRBJ1-6; 8 bases match TRBD1. The germline CDR1 and CDR2 sequences are MDHEN and SYDVKM. V gave up 5 bases and J gave up 8 bases; unmatched junction bases: 5. This CDR3 has 14 amino acids. Written as DNA, the CDR3 is TGTGCCAGCAGTACCGGGACAGGACATTCACCCCTCCACTTT. This encodes CASSTGTGHSPLHF.

There are a few counts of this clonotype. V is TRBV6-6 and J is TRBJ2-1; TRBD2 is a possible D gene (6 bases). The V gene's germline CDR1 is MNHNY and CDR2 SVGAGI (reference sequence). This CDR3 comprises 16 residues. V gave up 6 bases and J gave up 6 bases, with 21 bases separating them. CDR3 sequence reads: CASSRPRFQGLNEQFF. The CDR3, as DNA: TGTGCCAGCAGCAGGCCCCGGTTTCAGGGACTCAATGAGCAGTTCTTC.

The table lists this clonotype with a few counts. The chain combines TRBV6-2 or TRBV6-3 with TRBJ1-2; tentatively, D is TRBD1 (5 bases). CDR1 and CDR2 from the germline V gene are MNHEY and SVGEGT. Trimming removed 8 bases at V and 1 base at J, with 11 bases between. The CDR3 extends over 13 amino acids. The CDR3 region is CASETDSNYGYTF. CDR3 in DNA: TGTGCCAGCGAAACTGACAGTAACTATGGCTACACCTTC.

The chain combines TRBV7-2 with TRBJ1-2; 8 bases match TRBD1. This CDR3 is 13 amino acids long. Germline V lookup: CDR1 SGHTA, CDR2 FQGNSA. V lost 5 bases to trimming and J lost 7 bases; unmatched junction nucleotides: 6. The CDR3 DNA follows: TGTGCCAGCAGCCCGGACAGGGTGGGTGGCTACACCTTC. Its protein is CASSPDRVGGYTF.

The chain uses TRBV4-3 and TRBJ2-3, with D unclear. V was pared by 3 bases and J by 7 bases, with 14 bases between. Germline CDR1 LGHNA, CDR2 YSLEER. The CDR3 covers 14 residues. The CDR3 DNA sequence: TGCGCCAGCAGCCAGAACCCGCCGCGAAATACGCAGTATTTT. Translated, it gives CASSQNPPRNTQYF.

V and J are TRBV7-2 and TRBJ2-7; 8 bases align to TRBD2. The CDR3 has 13 residues. V shed 5 bases and J 4 bases; nucleotides not matched to a gene: 4. Looked up from germline, CDR1 is SGHTA and CDR2 is FQGNSA. The CDR3 coding sequence is TGTGCCAGCAGCCCCGGGGGGGGGTACGAGCAGTACTTC. It encodes CASSPGGGYEQYF.

The chain recombines TRBV18 with TRBJ1-1; the D gene is possibly TRBD1 (5 bases). The CDR3 runs to 17 residues. Germline V gene data show CDR1 as KGHSH and CDR2 as LQKENI. V lost 3 bases and J 0 bases, leaving 17 bases between the germline ends. The CDR3 region has the DNA TGTGCCAGCTCACCTAATACCCTAGACAGACTGAACACTGAAGCTTTCTTT. This gives the protein CASSPNTLDRLNTEAFF.

This chain uses TRBV21-1 with TRBJ2-4; the table calls TRBD1, which could not be checked here. TRBV21-1 is a pseudogene segment. The CDR3 covers 17 residues. The CDR3 is CASSKGRGRAAKNIQYF. CDR3 sequence (DNA): TGTGCCAGCAGCAAAGGAAGGGGGCGAGCGGCCAAAAACATTCAGTACTTC.

This chain connects TRBV5-6 to TRBJ2-5; 11 bases are shared with TRBD2. With 2 bases clipped from V and 2 bases from J, the junction kept 5 bases outside the gene matches. The germline V gene encodes CDR1 SGHDT and CDR2 YYEEEE. This CDR3 comprises 16 residues. The CDR3 DNA follows: TGTGCCAGCAGCTTCGGGACTAGCGGAATACAAGAGACCCAGTACTTC. Translated: CASSFGTSGIQETQYF.

This clonotype was detected a few times. The rearrangement uses TRBV7-9 and TRBJ1-5, with D unclear. V was cut by 2 bases and J by 4 bases, with 6 bases left in between. This CDR3 is 13 amino acids long. Germline CDR1 is SEHNR and CDR2 is FQNEAQ (reference sequence). CDR3 DNA: TGTGCCAGCAGCTTATGGGAAAATCAGCCCCAGCATTTT. Protein product: CASSLWENQPQHF.

This clonotype came up a few times. The chain carries TRBV20-1 and TRBJ1-1, with 10 nucleotides matching TRBD1. Losses at the gene ends were 1 base for V and 3 bases for J; bases not matched to a gene: 8. The germline V gene encodes CDR1 DFQATT and CDR2 SNEGSKA (reference sequence). This CDR3 is 16 amino acids long. CDR3 nucleotides: TGCAGTGCTAGAGTTGTCTGGACAGGGGGGGACACTGAAGCTTTCTTT. Encoded protein: CSARVVWTGGDTEAFF.

In this sample, this clonotype turned up many times. The chain couples TRBV3-1 to TRBJ2-2; maybe TRBD2 (6 bases). The CDR3 has 16 amino acids. Looked up from germline, CDR1 is LGHDT and CDR2 is YNNKEL (reference sequence). The V end lost 1 base, the J end lost 0 bases, and 9 bases lay between the germline ends. The CDR3 loop reads CASSQVRGTNTGELFF. The CDR3 DNA follows: TGTGCCAGCAGCCAAGTGCGGGGAACGAACACCGGGGAGCTGTTTTTT.